Each of the 32 T cell receptor beta chains below was sequenced from the same sample in a study of pediatric ulcerative colitis. Assay: immunoSEQ multiplex PCR; the TCRdb copy retains only in-frame clones and omits some. The repertoire holds roughly 45,000 clones, with 60% to 85% as singletons. One to two pinch biopsies were taken from the rectum during colonoscopy. The material sequenced was gut tissue. The receptors were gathered from a girl aged 10 to 17 with moderate ulcerative colitis.

This rearrangement joins TRBV29-1 to TRBJ1-2; 7 bases are shared with TRBD1. Germline CDR1 SQVTM, CDR2 ANQGSEA. CDR3 length equals 15 residues. J gave up 7 bases and V 7 bases, and 18 bases lay outside the gene matches. DNA for the CDR3: TGCAGCGGATGGGGGGGACAGCATTTTTCATGTGGCTACACCTTC. It is translated as CSGWGGQHFSCGYTF.

The chain joins TRBV30 to TRBJ2-7; TRBD1 or TRBD2 may be the D gene (5 bases each). The CDR3 length is 14 residues. V was clipped by 4 bases and J by 4 bases, with 17 bases between them. In germline, CDR1 is GTSNPN, CDR2 SVGIG (reference sequence). The CDR3 region is CAWTRGRDGYEQYF. CDR3 bases: TGTGCCTGGACCCGGGGCAGGGACGGTTACGAGCAGTACTTC.

This chain uses TRBV9 with TRBJ2-7; D is ambiguous. Trimming removed 1 base at V and 3 bases at J, with 14 bases between. Germline V CDR1 and CDR2: SGDLS, YYNGEE. The CDR3 length is 15 residues. The DNA of the CDR3 is TGTGCCAGCAGCGTAACAAAAGAACAGAACTACGAGCAGTACTTC. Its protein is CASSVTKEQNYEQYF.

The chain has TRBV29-1 and TRBJ1-1; 8 bases are shared with TRBD1. From germline, CDR1 is SQVTM and CDR2 ANQGSEA. The CDR3 totals 14 residues. The J segment lost 5 bases and the V segment lost 7 bases, leaving 12 bases of the junction unmatched. CDR3 loop: CSALPRTGWTEAFF. In nucleotides, the CDR3 is TGCAGCGCCCTCCCCAGGACAGGGTGGACTGAAGCTTTCTTT.

This clone was detected only a few times. V gene TRBV6-1 combines with J gene TRBJ1-5, with D possibly TRBD1 on 6 matching bases. The CDR3 runs 15 residues. Trimming took off 6 bases at V and 3 bases at J, with 15 bases between the two ends. From germline, CDR1 is MNHNS and CDR2 SASEGT. The chain's CDR3 is CASRTTGTLNQPQHF. Here the CDR3 DNA reads TGTGCCAGCAGAACGACAGGAACTCTCAATCAGCCCCAGCATTTT.

The chain links TRBV5-6 to TRBJ1-1, with D perhaps matching TRBD1 (5 bases). The germline gives CDR1 SGHDT, CDR2 YYEEEE. Trimming left V 4 bases short and J 11 bases short, with 15 bases between. This CDR3 comprises 12 residues. The CDR3 spells CASSNGWGSAFF. As DNA, the CDR3 is TGTGCCAGCAGCAACGGGTGGGGGTCGGCTTTCTTT. Based on the CDR3 plus reference TRBV5-6 and TRBJ1-1, the full variable domain is DAGVTQSPTHLIKTRGQQVTLRCSPKSGHDTVSWYQQALGQGPQFIFQYYEEEERQRGNFPDRFSGHQFPNYSSELNVNALLLGDSALYLCASSNGWGSAFFGQGTRLTVV.

This clone was detected only a few times. The chain uses TRBV11-1 and TRBJ2-3; D is unclear. Germline CDR1 SGHAT, CDR2 FQDESV (reference sequence). V gave up 2 bases and J gave up 5 bases, with 8 bases separating them. This CDR3 is 13 amino acids long. CDR3 loop: CASSLMYLDTQYF. For the CDR3, the DNA is TGTGCCAGCAGCTTAATGTATTTAGATACGCAGTATTTT.

This clone was picked up a small number of times. The genes are TRBV18 and TRBJ1-3; D may be TRBD1 (5 bases). V lost 3 bases and J lost 15, with 18 bases in between. CDR3 length: 13 amino acids. Per the germline V gene, CDR1 is KGHSH and CDR2 is LQKENI. The CDR3 nucleotides read TGTGCCAGCTCACCCCACCCTCTGGACACCCCATATTTT. Translation gives CASSPHPLDTPYF.

This chain links TRBV5-6 with TRBJ2-5; the match to TRBD1 covers 9 bases. Matching the DNA end better, TRBJ2-7 makes the J call doubtful. CDR1 is SGHDT, CDR2 YYEEEE, per germline. This CDR3 is built from 15 residues. The chain's CDR3 is CASSSRDRVTYEQYF. Written as DNA, the CDR3 is TGTGCCAGCAGCTCCCGGGACAGGGTCACCTACGAGCAGTACTTC.

CDR3 sequence: CASSYDNYEQYF. The CDR3 DNA reads TGTGCCAGCAGTTATGACAACTACGAGCAGTACTTC. V and J are TRBV2 and TRBJ2-7, with D unresolved. CDR3 length: 12 amino acids. V was shortened by 5 bases and J by 3 bases, with 8 bases between the two germline ends. Germline V gene sequence: CDR1 SNHLY, CDR2 FYNNEI.

The CDR3 nucleotides read TGTGCCAGCAGCCAAGACCTCAGGGAGAACACTGAAGCTTTCTTT. Its translation is CASSQDLRENTEAFF. This sequence joins TRBV4-2 and TRBJ1-1, with D possibly matching TRBD1 (5 bases). The CDR3 loop spans 15 amino acids. Trimming stripped 0 bases from V and 1 base from J, with 9 bases between. CDR1 is LGHNA, CDR2 YNFKEQ, per germline.

As for this clone: The same CDR3 is also encoded by other DNA sequences in this sample. The J gene is TRBJ2-1, the V gene TRBV25-1; D is possibly TRBD1 (6 bases). The CDR3 has 12 residues. Germline CDR1 and CDR2: MGHDK and SYGVNS. The V and J ends lost 4 bases and 8 bases respectively, with 9 bases between them. CDR3 DNA sequence: TGTGCCAGCAGTGTTCAGGGGTATGAGCAGTTCTTC. This sequence encodes CASSVQGYEQFF. The full variable domain, in which reference TRBV25-1 and TRBJ2-1 provide the parts outside the CDR3, is EADIYQTPRYLVIGTGKKITLECSQTMGHDKMYWYQQDPGMELHLIHYSYGVNSTEKGDLSSESTVSRIRTEHFPLTLESARPSHTSQYLCASSVQGYEQFFGPGTRLTVL.

This clone showed up just once. The chain combines TRBV5-1 with TRBJ2-5, with 12 bases aligning to TRBD2. Looked up from germline, CDR1 is SGHRS and CDR2 is YFSETQ. J lost 0 bases, V lost 0 bases, and 3 bases had no gene match. This CDR3 has 17 residues. The CDR3 loop is CASSLAPSGGDQETQYF. The DNA of the CDR3 is TGCGCCAGCAGCTTGGCACCTAGCGGGGGGGACCAAGAGACCCAGTACTTC.

The table lists this clone with a count of one. This chain uses TRBV28 with TRBJ1-5; D may be TRBD1 (5 bases). The CDR3 totals 17 residues. From germline, CDR1 is MDHEN and CDR2 SYDVKM. V lost 4 bases, J lost 0 bases, and 16 bases lay in between. The CDR3 spells CASSSTAGDYSNQPQHF. The CDR3 DNA is TGTGCCAGCAGTTCCACGGCGGGGGACTATAGCAATCAGCCCCAGCATTTT.

The chain combines TRBV6-4 with TRBJ1-1; D is possibly TRBD1 (6 bases). Trimming removed 2 bases from V and 11 bases from J, with 12 bases in between. The germline V gene has CDR1 MRHNA and CDR2 SNTAGT. This CDR3 comprises 12 residues. The CDR3 coding sequence is TGTGCCAGCAGTGACGGGGGGCCGGGGGCTTTCTTT. Translating it yields CASSDGGPGAFF.

The V and J genes are TRBV6-5 and TRBJ1-4; 9 bases are a match to TRBD1. Trimming took 2 bases from V and 8 from J; bases not matched to a gene: 9. The CDR3 extends over 16 amino acids. Germline CDR1 is MNHEY and CDR2 is SVGAGI. The CDR3 DNA sequence: TGTGCCAGCAGTTACACAAACAGGGGGCCCGCAGAAAAACTGTTTTTT. This translates into CASSYTNRGPAEKLFF.

The chain joins TRBV10-3 to TRBJ1-5, with D unresolved. CDR3 length equals 13 residues. Germline assignment: CDR1 ENHRY and CDR2 SYGVKD. The V end lost 0 bases, the J end lost 1 base, and 1 base lay between the germline ends. The CDR3 DNA is TGTGCCATCAGTGAGTCAAGCAATCAGCCCCAGCATTTT. Translated: CAISESSNQPQHF.

V usage is TRBV12-5 and J usage is TRBJ2-6; the D is unclear. The CDR3 length is 15 residues. From germline, CDR1 is LGHNT and CDR2 FRNRAP. With 8 bases removed from V and 0 bases from J, the gap between germline ends came to 11 bases. In DNA form, the CDR3 reads TGTGCTAGTATACAGAAGTTCTCTGGGGCCAACGTCCTGACTTTC. Residues: CASIQKFSGANVLTF.

The chain has TRBV9 and TRBJ1-2, with D hard to call. V was pared by 5 bases and J by 2 bases, with 16 bases between. This CDR3 has 15 residues. Germline V gene data show CDR1 as SGDLS and CDR2 as YYNGEE. CDR3 nucleotide sequence: TGTGCCAGCAGTGTATCGGGTATTGCCAACTATGGCTACACCTTC. Protein: CASSVSGIANYGYTF.

The J gene is TRBJ2-5, the V gene TRBV7-3, with a possible D match to TRBD2 (6 bases). Germline values: CDR1 SGHTA, CDR2 FQGTGA. The CDR3 sequence is 17 residues long. V lost 2 bases and J lost 1, with 17 bases in between. CDR3 sequence: CASSLGTSGGSQETQYF. The CDR3 nucleotides are TGTGCCAGCAGCTTAGGTACGAGCGGAGGGAGCCAAGAGACCCAGTACTTC. Filled out from reference TRBV7-3 and TRBJ2-5, the complete variable domain reads GAGVSQTPSNKVTEKGKYVELRCDPISGHTALYWYRQSLGQGPEFLIYFQGTGAADDSGLPNDRFFAVRPEGSVSTLKIQRTERGDSAVYLCASSLGTSGGSQETQYFGPGTRLLVL.

The V call is TRBV6-5, the J call TRBJ2-2; 10 bases align to TRBD2. The germline V gene has CDR1 MNHEY and CDR2 SVGAGI. The CDR3 covers 16 residues. Germline trimming cut 4 bases from V and 7 bases from J; bases unmatched to any gene: 9. CDR3 nucleotide sequence: TGTGCCAGCAGTTCTAGCGGGGGAGCCTTAGTCGGGGAGCTGTTTTTT. Translated, it gives CASSSSGGALVGELFF.

The gene calls are TRBV7-8 and TRBJ1-2; 7 positions agree with TRBD1. The V and J ends lost 2 bases and 7 bases, in that order; junction bases with no gene match: 7. Germline V gene sequence: CDR1 SGHVS, CDR2 FQNEAQ. The CDR3 runs 14 residues. CDR3 bases: TGTGCCAGCAGCTTAATCGACAGGGCGGGTGGCTACACCTTC. It encodes CASSLIDRAGGYTF.

V is TRBV5-1 and J is TRBJ1-2; 9 bases are shared with TRBD1. Germline CDR1 and CDR2: SGHRS and YFSETQ. This CDR3 spans 15 amino acids. J lost 8 bases, V lost 4 bases, and 12 bases had no gene match. The CDR3 bases are TGCGCCAGCAGCAACCGGGACAGGGATTCTCACGGCTACACCTTC. Amino acid sequence: CASSNRDRDSHGYTF.

The chain employs TRBV5-5 and TRBJ1-2, with a weak D call TRBD1 (5 bases). The germline V and J ends were trimmed by 4 bases and 2 bases, with 15 bases remaining between them. CDR3 length equals 15 residues. The germline V gene has CDR1 SGHKS and CDR2 YYEKEE (reference sequence). The CDR3 region has the DNA TGTGCCAGCAGCCTCCTCTACGGGGGGAACTATGGCTACACCTTC. This sequence encodes CASSLLYGGNYGYTF.

The chain employs TRBV7-2 and TRBJ1-4, with unresolved D. The germline V and J ends were trimmed by 3 bases and 3 bases, with 5 bases remaining between them. In germline, CDR1 is SGHTA, CDR2 FQGNSA. CDR3 length: 13 residues. This chain's CDR3 is CASSFGPNEKLFF. The CDR3 bases are TGTGCCAGCAGCTTCGGACCTAATGAAAAACTGTTTTTT.

This chain links TRBV19 with TRBJ2-7; TRBD1 might be the D (6 bases). V lost 5 bases and J 2 bases, leaving 10 bases between the germline ends. This CDR3 region has 13 residues. From germline, CDR1 is LNHDA and CDR2 SQIVND (reference sequence). The CDR3 reads CASSVRGTYEQYF. CDR3 nucleotides: TGTGCCAGTAGTGTCAGGGGTACCTACGAGCAGTACTTC.

The chain has TRBV7-2 and TRBJ1-1; D might be TRBD1 (6 bases). The ends were cut back, 1 base at V and 0 bases at J, with 9 bases in the middle. CDR1 SGHTA and CDR2 FQGNSA come from the germline V gene. CDR3 length equals 15 residues. The CDR3 here is CASSLGRTVNTEAFF. The CDR3 DNA follows: TGTGCCAGCAGCTTAGGAAGGACAGTGAACACTGAAGCTTTCTTT.

The chain uses TRBV2 and TRBJ2-3, with 7 bases that match TRBD2. There are 16 residues in the CDR3. The germline CDR1 and CDR2 sequences are SNHLY and FYNNEI. V shed 2 bases, J shed 1 base, and the junction held 6 bases outside the gene matches. CDR3 DNA: TGTGCCAGCAGTGAATTCATGGGGGGGGGCACAGATACGCAGTATTTT. Protein product: CASSEFMGGGTDTQYF. Complete variable domain (other parts from reference TRBV2 and TRBJ2-3): EPEVTQTPSHQVTQMGQEVILRCVPISNHLYFYWYRQILGQKVEFLVSFYNNEISEKSEIFDDQFSVERPDGSNFTLKIRSTKLEDSAMYFCASSEFMGGGTDTQYFGPGTRLTVL.

The chain carries TRBV11-2 and TRBJ2-2, with 8 bases that match TRBD1. CDR3 length: 15 amino acids. Germline loops: CDR1 SGHAT, CDR2 FQNNGV. J was trimmed by 6 bases and V by 2 bases; bases with no gene match: 5. The CDR3 DNA is TGTGCCAGCAGCTTAATAACAGGGGGGCCCGGGGAGCTGTTTTTT. Translation gives CASSLITGGPGELFF.

The chain recombines TRBV5-1 with TRBJ1-1, with TRBD1 identical over 8 bases. With 0 bases clipped from V and 4 bases from J, the junction kept 2 bases outside the gene matches. The germline CDR1 and CDR2 sequences are SGHRS and YFSETQ. CDR3 length: 14 residues. The CDR3 DNA follows: TGCGCCAGCAGCTTGGCACAGGGGGGCACTGAAGCTTTCTTT. Translating it yields CASSLAQGGTEAFF.

This clone was seen more than once but under ten times. The chain is built from TRBV5-1 and TRBJ1-4; D might be TRBD1 (5 bases). Germline CDR1 is SGHRS and CDR2 is YFSETQ. This CDR3 region has 14 residues. Trimming stripped 0 bases from V and 5 bases from J, with 8 bases between. CDR3 coding DNA: TGCGCCAGCAGCTTGGGACAGCCAAATGAAAAACTGTTTTTT. The encoded protein is CASSLGQPNEKLFF.

The CDR3 loop reads CASGLGLAGTDTQYF. The CDR3 DNA is TGTGCTAGTGGTTTGGGGCTAGCAGGGACAGATACGCAGTATTTT. The chain joins TRBV12-5 to TRBJ2-3, with D perhaps TRBD1 or TRBD2 (5 bases each). The V gene's germline CDR1 is LGHNT and CDR2 FRNRAP. The germline V and J ends were trimmed by 1 base and 3 bases, with 11 bases remaining between them. The CDR3 length is 15 residues.